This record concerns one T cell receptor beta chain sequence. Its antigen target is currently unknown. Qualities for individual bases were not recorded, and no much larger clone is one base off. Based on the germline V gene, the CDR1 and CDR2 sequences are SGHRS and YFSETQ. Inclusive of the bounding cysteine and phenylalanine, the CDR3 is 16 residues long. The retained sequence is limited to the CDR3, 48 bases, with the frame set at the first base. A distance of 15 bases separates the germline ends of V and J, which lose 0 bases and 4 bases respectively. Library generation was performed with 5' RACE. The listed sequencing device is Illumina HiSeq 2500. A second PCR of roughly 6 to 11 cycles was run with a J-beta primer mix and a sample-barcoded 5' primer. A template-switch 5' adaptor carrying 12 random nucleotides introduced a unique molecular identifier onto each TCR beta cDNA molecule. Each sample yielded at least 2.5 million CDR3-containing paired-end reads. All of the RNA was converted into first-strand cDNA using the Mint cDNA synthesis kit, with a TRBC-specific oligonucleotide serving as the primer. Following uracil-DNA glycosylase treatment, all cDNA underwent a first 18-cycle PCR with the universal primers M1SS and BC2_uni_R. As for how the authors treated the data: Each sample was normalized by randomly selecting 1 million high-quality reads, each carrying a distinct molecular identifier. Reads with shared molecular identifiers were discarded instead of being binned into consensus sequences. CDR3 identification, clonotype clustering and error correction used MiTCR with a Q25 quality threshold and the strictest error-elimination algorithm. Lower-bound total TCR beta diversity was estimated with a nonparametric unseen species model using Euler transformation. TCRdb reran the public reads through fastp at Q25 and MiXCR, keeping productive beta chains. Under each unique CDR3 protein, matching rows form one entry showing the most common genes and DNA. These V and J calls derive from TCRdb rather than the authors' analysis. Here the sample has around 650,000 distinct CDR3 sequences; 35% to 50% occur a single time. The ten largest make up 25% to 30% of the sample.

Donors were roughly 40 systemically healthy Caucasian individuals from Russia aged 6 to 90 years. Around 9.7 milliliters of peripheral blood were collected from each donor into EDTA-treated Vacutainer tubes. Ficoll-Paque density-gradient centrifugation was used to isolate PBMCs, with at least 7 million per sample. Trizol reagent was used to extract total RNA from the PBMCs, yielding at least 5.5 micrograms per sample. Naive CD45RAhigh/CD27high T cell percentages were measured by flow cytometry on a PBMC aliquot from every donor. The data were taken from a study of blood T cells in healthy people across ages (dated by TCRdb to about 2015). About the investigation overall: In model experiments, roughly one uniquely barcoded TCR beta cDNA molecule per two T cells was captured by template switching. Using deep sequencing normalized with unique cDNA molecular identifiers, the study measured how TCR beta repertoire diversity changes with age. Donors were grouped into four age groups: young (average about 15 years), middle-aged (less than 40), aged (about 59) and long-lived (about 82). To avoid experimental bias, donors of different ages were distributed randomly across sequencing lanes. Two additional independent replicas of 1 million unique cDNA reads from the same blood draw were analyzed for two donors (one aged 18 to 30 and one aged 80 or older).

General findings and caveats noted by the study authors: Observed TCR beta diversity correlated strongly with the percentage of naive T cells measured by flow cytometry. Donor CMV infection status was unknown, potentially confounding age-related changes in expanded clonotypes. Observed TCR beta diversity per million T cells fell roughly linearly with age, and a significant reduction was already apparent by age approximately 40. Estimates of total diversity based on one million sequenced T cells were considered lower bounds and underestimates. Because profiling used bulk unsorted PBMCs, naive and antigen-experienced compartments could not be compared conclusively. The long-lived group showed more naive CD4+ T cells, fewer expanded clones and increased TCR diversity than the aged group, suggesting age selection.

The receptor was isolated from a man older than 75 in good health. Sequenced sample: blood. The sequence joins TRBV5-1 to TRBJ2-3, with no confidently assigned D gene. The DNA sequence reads TGCGCCAGCAGCTTGGCCGGATCGACCGGCCCAGATACGCAGTATTTT. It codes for CASSLAGSTGPDTQYF.